This T cell receptor (beta chain) was found in a study of breast tumors, draining lymph nodes, adjacent tissues. Study results and caveats: Data only fit, rather than demonstrated, lymph node origin of most tumor T cells. Compared with lymph nodes, tumors were less diverse; compared with nontumor tissue, more. Luminal-like breast cancer showed significantly greater tumor-nontumor repertoire similarity than basal-like breast cancer did.

The CDR3 is made up of 14 amino acids. Germline values: CDR1 SQVTM, CDR2 ANQGSEA. TCRdb analysed the multiplex PCR reads with MiXCR anew, one entry per CDR3 protein. Of fewer than 300,000 distinct CDR3 sequences listed, about 32% were seen once; the top ten hold 1.4%. Breast cancer patients provided tissue from their axillary draining lymph nodes. In regard to this clonotype: Its antigen is unidentified. One junction end disagrees with the germline gene, perhaps due to a read error.

V usage is TRBV29-1 and J usage is TRBJ2-6; either TRBD1 or TRBD2 may supply D (7 bases each). The receptor comes from a female donor with breast cancer. Some clones in this sample may be carry-over from other donors' samples. Specimen: axillary lymph node tissue. CDR3 bases: TGCAGCGTTGAATACCCCAGGGGGGGCAACGTCCTGACTTTC. It yields the protein CSVEYPRGGNVLTF. Using reference TRBV29-1 and TRBJ2-6 for the parts outside the CDR3, the full variable domain is SAVISQKPSRDICQRGTSLTIQCQVDSQVTMMFWYRQQPGQSLTLIATANQGSEATYESGFVIDKFPISRPNLTFSTLTVSNMSPEDSSIYLCSVEYPRGGNVLTFGAGSRLTVL.